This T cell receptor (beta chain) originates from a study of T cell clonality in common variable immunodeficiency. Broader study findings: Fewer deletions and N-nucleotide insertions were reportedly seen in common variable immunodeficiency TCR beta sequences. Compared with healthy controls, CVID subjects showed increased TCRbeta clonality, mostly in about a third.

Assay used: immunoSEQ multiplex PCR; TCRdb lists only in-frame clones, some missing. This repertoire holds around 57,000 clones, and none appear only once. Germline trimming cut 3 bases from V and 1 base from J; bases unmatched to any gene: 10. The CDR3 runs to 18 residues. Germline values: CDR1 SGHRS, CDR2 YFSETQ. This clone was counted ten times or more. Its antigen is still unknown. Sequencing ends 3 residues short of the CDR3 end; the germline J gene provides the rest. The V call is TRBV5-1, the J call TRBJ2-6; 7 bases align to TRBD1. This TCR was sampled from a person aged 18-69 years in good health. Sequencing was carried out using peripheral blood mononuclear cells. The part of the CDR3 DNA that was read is TGCGCCAGCAGCTGGGCTTTGACAGGGAATTCTGGGGCCAACGTC. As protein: CASSWALTGNSGANV. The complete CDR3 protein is CASSWALTGNSGANVLTF.